A selection of T cell receptor beta chains follows, all from one sample in a study of cytomegalovirus exposure and HLA in healthy donors. TCRdb's table, derived via immunoSEQ multiplex PCR, lists solely in-frame clones and lacks some. The table includes under 150,000 clones, about 79% detected once. Sequencing used PBMCs. These receptors were collected from a female donor in good health and CMV-seropositive. Each CDR3 is given with its conserved first and last residue. Each record gives: V gene, CDR3 protein.

TRBV7-8	CASSPLTGDQPQHF
TRBV5-6	CASSLVGQGYEQYF
TRBV18	CASSPPSVINTEAFF
TRBV4-1	CASSQEPGQGDNEQFF
TRBV5-4	CASSLDQGRNSGNTIYF
TRBV2	CASSVATSYYGYTF
TRBV7-3	CASSPWGRGQDNEQFF
TRBV13	CASHGQGGIGELFF
TRBV30	CAWSVGSGGVYEQYF
TRBV19	CASSLSLNEKLFF
TRBV7-9	CASSLVLAGSFYEQYF
TRBV4-2	CASSQDVTSGGYEQYF
TRBV28	CASSDRTGGQVRYGYTF
TRBV29-1	CSVVAGGRTETQYF
TRBV7-6	CASSLTGFTSTDTQYF
TRBV6-6	CASSFRQGSTEAFF
TRBV7-9	CASSYGLAGVMFEQYF
TRBV6-7	CASSYQTPGNSPLHF
TRBV7-2	CASSQGDHTDTQYF
TRBV5-1	CASSGGVRETQYF
TRBV6-4	CASSATGGGEQFF
TRBV6-5	CASSRAGTGGYEQYF
TRBV6-5	CASSWSVGTGELFF
TRBV5-4	CASSKQLAASGNEQFF
TRBV6-1	CASSDNDRGHYEQYF
TRBV11-3	CASSLGQKETQYF
TRBV9	CASSVVPAGDYNEQFF
TRBV27	CASSLTPYSNQPQHF
TRBV13	CASSSGQDINYGYTF
TRBV18	CASSLSEKGDTEAFF
TRBV27	CASSSRLEETQYF
TRBV4-1	CASSQERGSSQNIQYF
TRBV10-1	CASSYSRDRGLYEQYF
TRBV6-5	CASTLTGGDGELFF
TRBV2	CASRIKSGVSYEQYF
TRBV5-1	CASSPAPGQETQYF
TRBV4-1	CASSQDLYGYEQYF
TRBV6-1	CASSERGQGALAFF
TRBV6-1	CATTRGGNSYEQYF
TRBV19	CVSSQTGLAGVNEQFF
TRBV5-8	CASSRGLAGRDEQFF
TRBV7-9	CASSLGTDSGYTF
TRBV28	CASSRPWRGFHNEQFF
TRBV13	CASSLVRQGIDTQYF
TRBV6-6	CASTYSTDTQYF
TRBV9	CASSVEGVIGDTGELFF
TRBV9	CASSVGSNGGQGQYF
TRBV18	CASSPGQDYGYTF
TRBV30	CACAGAISPLHF
TRBV5-6	CASSEEVSSNYGYTF
TRBV27	CASSLSSGNEQFF
TRBV6-6	CASSSTGTSSEQFF
TRBV2	CASSGTSGGSNEQYF
TRBV30	CAWTGPRAEAFF